These 15 T cell receptor beta chains came from one sample sequenced in a study of T cell repertoires in cytomegalovirus infection. TCRdb reprocessed the reads with MiXCR, giving one entry per CDR3 protein. The data show approximately 170,000 distinct CDR3 sequences, approximately 17% seen once. Material for sequencing was CD8+ T cells from PBMCs. These receptors came from a human donor in good health (CMV status not recorded). Some clones in this sample may be carry-over from other donors' samples.

The chain recombines TRBV6-2 or TRBV6-3 with TRBJ2-7; D remains ambiguous. Between the trimmed V and J ends, which lost 0 bases and 2 bases, there was a span of 17 bases. This CDR3 region has 17 residues. The germline gives CDR1 MNHEY, CDR2 SVGEGT. The CDR3 spells CASSYSAEDPGPYEQYF. Here the CDR3 DNA reads TGTGCCAGCAGTTACTCCGCCGAGGATCCTGGTCCCTACGAGCAGTACTTC.

This rearrangement joins TRBV4-3 to TRBJ2-5, with TRBD1 matching 7 bases. V dropped 1 base and J dropped 4; count of bases not matched to a gene: 6. The CDR3 sequence is 15 residues long. CDR1 is LGHNA, CDR2 YSLEER, per germline. CDR3 in DNA: TGCGCCAGCAGCCAAGGGACAGGTCTTCGAGAGACCCAGTACTTC. Translating it yields CASSQGTGLRETQYF.

This sequence joins TRBV20-1 and TRBJ2-1; D unclear. The CDR3 consists of 14 residues. Trimming removed 0 bases at V and 3 bases at J, with 9 bases between. CDR1 DFQATT and CDR2 SNEGSKA come from the germline V gene (reference sequence). The CDR3 nucleotides are TGCAGTGCTAGAGATGATGGCCACTACAATGAGCAGTTCTTC. It translates to CSARDDGHYNEQFF.

In its sample, this clonotype was seen a few times. V usage is TRBV7-6 and J usage is TRBJ2-1; D may be TRBD2 (5 bases). The V end was cut by 2 bases, the J end by 4 bases, with 15 bases between. The germline V gene has CDR1 SGHVS and CDR2 FNYEAQ. The CDR3 length is 16 residues. For the CDR3, the DNA is TGTGCCAGCAGCTTACGAACGGTGCCGGGGTACAATGAGCAGTTCTTC. It is translated as CASSLRTVPGYNEQFF.

The chain uses TRBV6-2 or TRBV6-3 and TRBJ2-7; maybe TRBD2 (5 bases). The CDR3 contains 16 residues. Germline CDR1 MNHEY, CDR2 SVGEGT. V gave up 2 bases and J gave up 0 bases, with 14 bases separating them. The CDR3: CASSYDGEPSSYEQYF. The DNA of the CDR3 is TGTGCCAGCAGTTACGACGGGGAGCCAAGCTCCTACGAGCAGTACTTC.

This clonotype was recorded a few times. This chain uses TRBV5-4 with TRBJ2-1; D is undetermined. V was clipped by 2 bases and J by 0 bases, with 12 bases between them. The length of the CDR3 is 16 residues. Germline V CDR1 and CDR2: SGHNT, YYREEE (reference sequence). The CDR3 DNA is TGTGCCAGCAGCTTCCCTCCCTCGAGCTCCTACAATGAGCAGTTCTTC. This sequence encodes CASSFPPSSSYNEQFF.

With respect to this clonotype: Relative to the germline gene, one junction end is altered; a read error may explain this. The chain is built from TRBV6-2 or TRBV6-3 and TRBJ2-1, with a weak D call TRBD2 (6 bases). This CDR3 region has 15 residues. CDR1 and CDR2 from the germline V gene are MNHEY and SVGEGT. CDR3 sequence: CDSSLEATRGDEQFF. The CDR3 DNA is TGTGACAGCTCTTTGGAAGCGACTAGAGGTGATGAGCAGTTCTTC.

This chain uses TRBV6-5 with TRBJ2-5, with TRBD2 matching 15 bases. The CDR3 extends over 16 amino acids. V shed 6 bases, J shed 1 base, and the junction held 3 bases outside the gene matches. Per the germline V gene, CDR1 is MNHEY and CDR2 is SVGAGI. The CDR3 is CASRGLAGGPQETQYF. The DNA for the CDR3 is TGTGCCAGCAGAGGACTAGCGGGAGGGCCCCAAGAGACCCAGTACTTC.

This sequence joins TRBV6-5 and TRBJ2-7; no firm D call. CDR3 length: 14 amino acids. The V end was cut by 7 bases, the J end by 1 base, with 14 bases between. The germline V gene encodes CDR1 MNHEY and CDR2 SVGAGI. The CDR3 loop reads CASTPLVGSYEQYF. DNA for the CDR3: TGTGCCAGCACCCCACTCGTGGGTTCCTACGAGCAGTACTTC.

This clonotype was recorded a few times. V usage is TRBV27 and J usage is TRBJ1-2; D remains ambiguous. The germline V gene encodes CDR1 MNHEY and CDR2 SMNVEV (reference sequence). The CDR3 spans 14 residues. Trimming stripped 2 bases from V and 3 bases from J, with 10 bases between. CDR3 residues: CASSLSPPDYGYTF. DNA of the CDR3: TGTGCCAGCAGTTTAAGCCCCCCGGACTATGGCTACACCTTC.

In this sample, this clonotype turned up a few times. The chain has TRBV14 and TRBJ2-1, with 8 positions matching TRBD1. The CDR3 is 15 amino acids. Germline V gene lookup returns CDR1 SGHDN and CDR2 FVKESK. V was pared by 3 bases and J by 7 bases, with 8 bases of the junction left unmatched. The CDR3, as DNA: TGTGCCAGCAGCCATTTCGCGACAGGGGCGAATGAGCAGTTCTTC. Amino acid sequence: CASSHFATGANEQFF.

This clonotype was seen a few times. This sequence joins TRBV12-3 or TRBV12-4 and TRBJ1-4; D might be TRBD1 (5 bases). This CDR3 has 15 amino acids. The V gene lost 5 bases and the J gene lost 7 bases, with 17 bases spanning the gap. The CDR3 protein is CASSTFGTGGEKLFF. The CDR3 coding sequence is TGTGCCAGCAGTACCTTCGGGACCGGGGGTGAAAAACTGTTTTTT.

This clonotype occurred a few times. Here the CDR3 reads CASSTRTLDYGYTF. The CDR3 DNA reads TGTGCCAGCAGTACCCGGACACTGGATTATGGCTACACCTTC. This chain joins TRBV28 and TRBJ1-2; a weak D match, TRBD1 (5 bases). Per the germline V gene, CDR1 is MDHEN and CDR2 is SYDVKM. The CDR3 extends over 14 amino acids. The V end was cut by 5 bases, the J end by 5 bases, with 15 bases between.

There are many counts of this clonotype. J is TRBJ2-1 and V is TRBV7-8, with no clear D. The germline V gene encodes CDR1 SGHVS and CDR2 FQNEAQ. This CDR3 contains 13 residues. The germline V and J ends were trimmed by 1 base and 10 bases, with 11 bases remaining between them. In DNA form, the CDR3 reads TGTGCCAGCAGCTTAGAACGAGTTGGGGAGCAGTTCTTC. It codes for CASSLERVGEQFF.

Only a few counts were recorded for this clonotype. The V and J genes are TRBV6-2 or TRBV6-3 and TRBJ2-7, with D perhaps given as TRBD1 or TRBD2 (5 bases each). Trimming took off 6 bases at V and 3 bases at J, with 15 bases between the two ends. The CDR3 sequence is 14 residues long. Germline CDR1 MNHEY, CDR2 SVGEGT. CDR3 nucleotide sequence: TGTGCCAGCAGACTCGGGGCTTCCTTCTACGAGCAGTACTTC. Translated: CASRLGASFYEQYF.